This TCR beta chain derives from a study of T cell repertoires in cytomegalovirus infection (dated by TCRdb to 2018 to 2020). Regarding the research as a whole: Recently identified HLA-C-restricted CMV epitopes, whose presentation resists viral immunomodulation, were targeted by peptide stimulations together with well-studied HLA-B-restricted epitopes. Because public TCR beta signatures pointed to carriage of CMV infection together with the matching HLA type, the HLA type of each donor mattered for the analysis. What the study reported, not specific to this receptor: The ex vivo response was dominated by HLA-C-restricted CMV-specific TCR beta clonotypes, and the single most frequent clonotype in two of eight donors was supplied by these HLA-C-restricted clonotypes. Carriers of CMV infection plus the relevant HLA type were discriminated by the cumulative frequency of public TCR beta family members in the study cohort and in an independent roughly 400-donor cohort.

TCRdb names Illumina HiSeq 1500 as the instrument used. TCRdb redid the processing of the public reads, applying fastp at Q25 and MiXCR, and retained in-frame beta chains. Records with the same CDR3 protein are collapsed into one entry carrying the most frequent genes and DNA. This sample lists roughly 920,000 distinct CDR3 sequences; about a third were detected once. The ten biggest clones cover roughly 13% of the sample. A word on this clonotype: No cognate antigen has been identified for it. Per-base quality was not reported, and no clone a single base away is much larger than it.

The germline V gene encodes CDR1 WNHNN and CDR2 SYGVQD (reference sequence). V drops 0 bases and J drops 5 bases, leaving 7 bases in between. The CDR3 measures 13 amino acids from cysteine to phenylalanine. The CDR3 DNA has 39 bases and is translated from base 1. Reading the label with the study, this specimen's treatment or condition is: in vitro stimulation with specific CMV peptide epitopes to enrich CMV-specific T cells. The rearrangement combines TRBV10-1 with TRBJ1-1; no D gene can be assigned with confidence. This specimen consisted of cultured CD8+ T cells from PBMCs, obtained from culture after CMV antigen stimulation. This TCR was sampled from a human donor in good health (CMV status not recorded). Some clones in this sample may be carry-over from other donors' samples. The DNA is as follows: TGCGCCAGCAGTGAGTCAGGGCGGACTGAAGCTTTCTTT. Its coded protein is CASSESGRTEAFF.